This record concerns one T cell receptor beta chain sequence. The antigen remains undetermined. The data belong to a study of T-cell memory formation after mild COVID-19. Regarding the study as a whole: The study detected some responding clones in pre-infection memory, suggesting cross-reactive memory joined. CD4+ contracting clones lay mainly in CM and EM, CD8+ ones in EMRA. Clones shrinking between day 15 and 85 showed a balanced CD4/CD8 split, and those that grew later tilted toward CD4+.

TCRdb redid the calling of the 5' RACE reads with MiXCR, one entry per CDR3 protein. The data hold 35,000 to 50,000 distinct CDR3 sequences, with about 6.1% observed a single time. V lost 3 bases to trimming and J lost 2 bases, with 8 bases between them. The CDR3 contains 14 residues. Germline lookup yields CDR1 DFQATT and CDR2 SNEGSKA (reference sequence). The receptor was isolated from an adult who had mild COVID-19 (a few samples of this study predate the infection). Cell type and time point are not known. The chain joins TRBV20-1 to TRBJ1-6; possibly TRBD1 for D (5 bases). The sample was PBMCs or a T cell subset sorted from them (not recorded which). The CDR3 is CSASTGPYNSPLHF. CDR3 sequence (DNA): TGCAGTGCTAGTACAGGACCCTATAATTCACCCCTCCACTTT.